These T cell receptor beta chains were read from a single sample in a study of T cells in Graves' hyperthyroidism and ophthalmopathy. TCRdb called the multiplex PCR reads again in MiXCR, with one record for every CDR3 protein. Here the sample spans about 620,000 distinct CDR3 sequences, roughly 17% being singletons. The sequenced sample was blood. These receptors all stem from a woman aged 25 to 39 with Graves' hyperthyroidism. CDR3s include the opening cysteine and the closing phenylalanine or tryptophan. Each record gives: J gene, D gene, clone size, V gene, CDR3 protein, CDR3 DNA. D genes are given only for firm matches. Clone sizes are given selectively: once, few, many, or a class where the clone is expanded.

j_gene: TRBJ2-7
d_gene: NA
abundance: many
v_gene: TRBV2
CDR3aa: CASSGAEQYF
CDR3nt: TGTGCCAGCAGCGGAGCCGAGCAGTACTTC

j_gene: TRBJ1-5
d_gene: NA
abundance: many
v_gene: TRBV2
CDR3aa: CASSAPGYSNQPQHF
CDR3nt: TGTGCCAGCAGTGCCCCCGGATATAGCAATCAGCCCCAGCATTTT

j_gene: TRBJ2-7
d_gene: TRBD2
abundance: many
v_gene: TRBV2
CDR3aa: CASTPGGVSYEQYF
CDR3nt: TGTGCCAGCACACCGGGGGGGGTGTCCTACGAGCAGTACTTC

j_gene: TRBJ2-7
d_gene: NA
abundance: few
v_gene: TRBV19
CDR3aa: CASSPSIRGEQYF
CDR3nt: TGTGCCAGTAGTCCCAGCATCAGGGGCGAGCAGTACTTC

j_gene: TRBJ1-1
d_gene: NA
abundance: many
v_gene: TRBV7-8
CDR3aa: CASSTTGKMNTEAFF
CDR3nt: TGTGCCAGCAGTACGACAGGAAAAATGAACACTGAAGCTTTCTTT

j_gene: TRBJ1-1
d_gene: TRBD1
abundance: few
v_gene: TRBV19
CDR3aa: CASSMRGQGFGTNTEALF
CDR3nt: TGTGCCAGTAGTATGCGGGGACAGGGTTTTGGTACGAACACTGAAGCTCTCTTT

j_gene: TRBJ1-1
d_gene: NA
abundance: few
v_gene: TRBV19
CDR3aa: CASSFFRGENTEAFF
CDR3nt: TGTGCCAGTAGTTTCTTTAGGGGGGAGAACACTGAAGCTTTCTTT

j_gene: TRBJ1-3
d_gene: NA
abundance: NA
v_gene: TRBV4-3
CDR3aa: CASSRYRAAGNTIYF
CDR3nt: TGCGCCAGCAGCCGTTATAGGGCTGCTGGAAACACCATATATTTT

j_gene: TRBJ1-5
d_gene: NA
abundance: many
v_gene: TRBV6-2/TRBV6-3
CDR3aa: CASSYSIGKGNQPQHF
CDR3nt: TGTGCCAGCAGTTACTCGATTGGAAAGGGCAATCAGCCCCAGCATTTT

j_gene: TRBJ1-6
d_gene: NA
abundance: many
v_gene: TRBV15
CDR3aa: CATRSGANNSPLHF
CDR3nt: TGTGCCACCAGGTCAGGGGCCAATAATTCACCCCTCCACTTT

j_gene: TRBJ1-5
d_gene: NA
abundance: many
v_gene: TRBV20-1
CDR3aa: CSALTEGTYQPQHF
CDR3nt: TGCAGTGCTCTTACTGAAGGGACTTATCAGCCCCAGCATTTT

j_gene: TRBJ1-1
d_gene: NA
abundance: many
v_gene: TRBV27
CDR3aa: CASSLKGYTEAFF
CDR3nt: TGTGCCAGCAGTTTAAAGGGTTACACTGAAGCTTTCTTT

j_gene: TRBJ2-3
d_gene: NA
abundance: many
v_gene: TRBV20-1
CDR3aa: CSAASATGTDTQYF
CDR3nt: TGCAGTGCGGCAAGCGCTACGGGGACAGATACGCAGTATTTT

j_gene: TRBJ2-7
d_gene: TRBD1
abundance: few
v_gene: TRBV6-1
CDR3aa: CASSLIGTDHEQYF
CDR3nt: TGTGCCAGCAGCCTCATTGGGACAGACCACGAGCAGTACTTC

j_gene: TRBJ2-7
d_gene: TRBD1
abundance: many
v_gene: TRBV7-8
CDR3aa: CASSLAQGALSYEQYF
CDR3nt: TGTGCCAGCAGCTTAGCACAGGGGGCTCTCTCCTACGAGCAGTACTTC

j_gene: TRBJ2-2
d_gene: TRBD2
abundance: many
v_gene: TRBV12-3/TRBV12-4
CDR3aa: CASSGTSGNTGELFF
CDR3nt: TGTGCCAGCAGTGGGACTAGCGGTAACACCGGGGAGCTGTTTTTT

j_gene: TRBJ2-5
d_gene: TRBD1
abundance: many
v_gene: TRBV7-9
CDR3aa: CASSFAGTGRWETQYF
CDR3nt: TGTGCCAGCAGCTTCGCCGGGACAGGGAGGTGGGAGACCCAGTACTTC

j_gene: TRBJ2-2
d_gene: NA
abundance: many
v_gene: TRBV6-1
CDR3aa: CASNPTVAENTGELFF
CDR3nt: TGTGCCAGCAACCCGACGGTAGCGGAAAACACCGGGGAGCTGTTTTTT

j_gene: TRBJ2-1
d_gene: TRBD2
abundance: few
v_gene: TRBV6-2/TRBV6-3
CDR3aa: CASSPGLVGVQQFF
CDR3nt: TGTGCCAGCAGCCCGGGACTAGTTGGTGTGCAGCAGTTCTTC

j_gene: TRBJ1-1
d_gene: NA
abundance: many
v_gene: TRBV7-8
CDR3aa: CASRPQRGAYTEAFF
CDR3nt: TGTGCCAGCAGACCTCAGAGGGGGGCTTACACTGAAGCTTTCTTT

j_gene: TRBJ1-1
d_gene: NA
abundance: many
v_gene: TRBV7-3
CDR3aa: CASSISGTEPNTEAFF
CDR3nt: TGTGCCAGCAGCATCTCCGGGACGGAACCGAACACTGAAGCTTTCTTT

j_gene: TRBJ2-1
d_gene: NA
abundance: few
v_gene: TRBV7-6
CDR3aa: CASSLSGGAVYNEQFF
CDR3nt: TGTGCCAGCAGCTTAAGTGGGGGGGCTGTATACAATGAGCAGTTCTTC

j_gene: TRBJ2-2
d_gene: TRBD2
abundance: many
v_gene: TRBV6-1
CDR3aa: CASVGLAGMNTGELFF
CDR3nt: TGTGCCAGCGTGGGGCTAGCGGGAATGAACACCGGGGAGCTGTTTTTT

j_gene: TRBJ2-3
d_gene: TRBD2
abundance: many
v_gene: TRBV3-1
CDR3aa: CASSPGQREWTDTQYF
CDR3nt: TGTGCCAGCAGCCCTGGGCAGCGGGAGTGGACAGATACGCAGTATTTT

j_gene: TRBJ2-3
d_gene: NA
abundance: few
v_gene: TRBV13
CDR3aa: CASSLGSLTQYF
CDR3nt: TGTGCCAGCAGCTTAGGATCTCTTACGCAGTATTTT

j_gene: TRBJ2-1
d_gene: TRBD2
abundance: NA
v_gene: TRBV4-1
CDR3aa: CASSPPGRTLGGEQFF
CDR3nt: TGCGCCAGCAGCCCCCCTGGTCGGACCCTGGGAGGGGAGCAGTTCTTC